Listed below are T cell receptor beta chains from one sample, sequenced in a study of blood T cells in healthy people across ages. TCRdb redid the calling of the 5' RACE reads with MiXCR, one entry per CDR3 protein. The sample includes hundreds of thousands of distinct CDR3 sequences, around 36% of them seen just once. The source material was blood. These receptors came from a man between 18 and 35 years old in good health. The CDR3 runs from the conserved cysteine through the conserved F or W. D genes are given only for firm matches. Only some rows state a clone size, as once, few, many or a class for expanded clones.

TRBJ2-2,NA,few,TRBV5-5,CASSFPLGAYTGELFF,TGTGCCAGCAGCTTTCCTCTGGGGGCATACACCGGGGAGCTGTTTTTT
TRBJ1-1,TRBD1,NA,TRBV6-6,CASRIGTGTEAFF,TGTGCCAGCAGAATTGGGACAGGCACTGAAGCTTTCTTT
TRBJ1-2,TRBD1,NA,TRBV10-3,CAISESTGSGYTF,TGTGCCATCAGTGAGTCGACAGGGAGTGGCTACACCTTC
TRBJ2-7,TRBD2,NA,TRBV20-1,CSAQKGLLARDEQYF,TGCAGTGCTCAAAAGGGCTTACTAGCGAGGGATGAGCAGTACTTC
TRBJ2-1,TRBD2,NA,TRBV27,CASSQTREAGFGVRFF,TGTGCCAGCAGCCAGACCCGGGAGGCAGGGTTTGGAGTTCGGTTCTTC
TRBJ2-3,NA,NA,TRBV12-3/TRBV12-4,CASGGSQNTDTQYF,TGTGCCAGCGGCGGATCGCAAAACACAGATACGCAGTATTTT
TRBJ2-3,NA,many,TRBV15,CATSRTPTGQDTDTQYF,TGTGCCACCAGCAGAACCCCGACGGGCCAGGACACAGATACGCAGTATTTT
TRBJ2-1,TRBD2,NA,TRBV9,CASSVEVSGGYNEQFF,TGTGCCAGCAGCGTAGAGGTTAGCGGGGGGTACAATGAGCAGTTCTTC
TRBJ2-5,TRBD1,NA,TRBV12-3/TRBV12-4,CASSQGTVYNEQYF,TGTGCCAGCAGTCAAGGGACAGTCTACAATGAGCAGTACTTC
TRBJ2-7,TRBD1,NA,TRBV12-3/TRBV12-4,CASSPGQENTDTRYF,TGTGCCAGCAGTCCAGGACAGGAGAACACAGATACGCGGTACTTC
TRBJ2-6,NA,NA,TRBV27,CASSPRPWDILSSGANVLTF,TGTGCCAGCAGTCCGCGTCCCTGGGACATACTAAGCTCTGGGGCCAACGTCCTGACTTTC
TRBJ1-2,TRBD1,NA,TRBV2,CASKRRGQGGYTF,TGTGCCAGCAAGCGGAGGGGGCAAGGTGGCTACACCTTC
TRBJ2-7,TRBD2,NA,TRBV20-1,CSALAGDSYEQYF,TGCAGTGCCCTAGCGGGAGACTCCTACGAGCAGTACTTC
TRBJ2-3,NA,few,TRBV6-2/TRBV6-3,CASTQQETRIRDTQYF,TGTGCCAGCACCCAACAAGAGACTAGAATCCGAGATACGCAGTATTTT
TRBJ1-1,NA,NA,TRBV9,CASSVQEGNTEAFF,TGTGCCAGCAGCGTACAAGAGGGGAACACTGAAGCTTTCTTT
TRBJ1-5,NA,few,TRBV7-2,CASSLGGGIQPQHF,TGTGCCAGCAGCTTAGGCGGCGGGATTCAGCCCCAGCATTTT
TRBJ2-1,TRBD1,few,TRBV12-3/TRBV12-4,CANSKGADTYNEQFF,TGTGCCAACTCTAAGGGGGCGGATACCTACAATGAGCAGTTCTTC
TRBJ1-2,NA,few,TRBV12-3/TRBV12-4,CASRRDKDYGYTF,TGTGCCAGCAGGAGGGACAAGGACTATGGCTACACCTTC
TRBJ2-5,NA,once,TRBV20-1,CSASLPTRPETQYF,TGCAGTGCTAGCCTACCAACCCGGCCAGAGACCCAGTACTTC
TRBJ1-6,NA,NA,TRBV19,CASSILAVFNSPLHF,TGTGCCAGTAGTATATTGGCCGTTTTTAATTCACCCCTCCACTTT
TRBJ2-1,NA,NA,TRBV19,CASSIGGSPNEQFF,TGTGCCAGTAGTATAGGGGGCAGCCCAAATGAGCAGTTCTTC
TRBJ1-6,NA,NA,TRBV10-3,CAISEGPGGHNSPLHF,TGTGCCATCAGTGAGGGGCCTGGGGGACATAATTCACCCCTCCACTTT
TRBJ2-7,NA,few,TRBV20-1,CSAQAGGWAEGPNEQYF,TGCAGTGCTCAAGCTGGGGGTTGGGCGGAAGGCCCCAATGAGCAGTACTTC
TRBJ2-5,NA,NA,TRBV25-1,CASSDGSQETQYF,TGTGCCAGCAGTGACGGATCCCAAGAGACCCAGTACTTC
TRBJ2-1,NA,NA,TRBV6-2/TRBV6-3,CASSQTTGDVGTYEQFF,TGTGCCAGCAGCCAGACCACGGGGGACGTTGGTACCTACGAGCAGTTCTTC
TRBJ2-7,TRBD2,NA,TRBV4-3,CASGQDPQRGSVNEQYF,TGCGCCAGCGGCCAAGATCCCCAGCGGGGGAGTGTAAATGAGCAGTACTTC
TRBJ1-1,NA,NA,TRBV4-1,CASSPRAANTEAFF,TGCGCCAGCAGCCCCCGGGCAGCGAACACTGAAGCTTTCTTT
TRBJ1-4,NA,many,TRBV12-3/TRBV12-4,CASSITDGEKLFF,TGTGCCAGCAGTATTACGGACGGTGAAAAACTGTTTTTT
TRBJ1-2,NA,NA,TRBV29-1,CSGEAVNYGYTF,TGCAGCGGTGAGGCGGTCAACTATGGCTACACCTTC
TRBJ2-4,NA,many,TRBV7-2,CASSLAAAGLTKNIQYF,TGTGCCAGCAGCTTAGCGGCAGCAGGGCTAACCAAAAACATTCAGTACTTC
TRBJ2-1,NA,few,TRBV7-2,CASSDTGSAYNEQFF,TGTGCCAGCAGCGACACAGGGTCGGCGTACAATGAGCAGTTCTTC
TRBJ2-1,NA,few,TRBV27,CASSFVGADEQFF,TGTGCCAGCAGTTTTGTGGGGGCGGATGAGCAGTTCTTC
TRBJ2-5,TRBD1,NA,TRBV5-5,CASSVTGRGETQYF,TGTGCCAGCAGCGTGACAGGGCGCGGAGAGACCCAGTACTTC
TRBJ1-4,NA,NA,TRBV20-1,CSARDSIQGPNEKLFF,TGCAGTGCTAGAGATAGTATCCAGGGGCCTAATGAAAAACTGTTTTTT
TRBJ2-3,TRBD1,many,TRBV12-3/TRBV12-4,CASSSIRGTGSRDTQYF,TGTGCCAGCAGCAGCATTCGAGGGACAGGGAGCAGAGATACGCAGTATTTT
TRBJ1-2,NA,NA,TRBV9,CASSAGGTPNYGYTF,TGTGCCAGCAGCGCCGGCGGGACACCTAACTATGGCTACACCTTC
TRBJ1-1,NA,NA,TRBV5-5,CASSLFVGVGPTEAFF,TGTGCCAGCAGCTTGTTCGTAGGGGTTGGACCCACTGAAGCTTTCTTT
TRBJ2-5,NA,NA,TRBV6-6,CASRATQETQYF,TGTGCCAGCAGAGCGACTCAAGAGACCCAGTACTTC
TRBJ2-3,TRBD1,NA,TRBV20-1,CSARDLQGARDTQYF,TGCAGTGCTAGAGATCTCCAGGGGGCGAGAGATACGCAGTATTTT
TRBJ1-1,TRBD1,few,TRBV5-1,CASSLSGTGFAEAFF,TGCGCCAGCAGCTTGTCCGGGACAGGGTTCGCTGAAGCTTTCTTT
TRBJ2-7,NA,few,TRBV21-1,CASSKISQGAREQYF,TGTGCCAGCAGCAAAATCAGTCAGGGGGCGAGGGAGCAGTACTTC
TRBJ2-7,NA,NA,TRBV5-1,CASKYTLAGPYEQYF,TGCGCCAGCAAGTACACTCTCGCGGGTCCCTACGAGCAGTACTTC
TRBJ2-3,TRBD2,NA,TRBV6-5,CASRGTSGVSTDTQYF,TGTGCCAGCAGGGGGACTAGCGGTGTTAGCACAGATACGCAGTATTTT
TRBJ2-1,NA,few,TRBV12-3/TRBV12-4,CASSLGTFSYNEQFF,TGTGCCAGCAGCCTTGGGACTTTCTCCTACAATGAGCAGTTCTTC
TRBJ1-4,NA,few,TRBV15,CATSRTADEKLFF,TGTGCCACCAGCAGGACAGCGGATGAAAAACTGTTTTTT
TRBJ2-3,NA,many,TRBV9,CASSVDPDTQYF,TGTGCCAGCAGCGTAGATCCAGATACGCAGTATTTT
TRBJ2-1,NA,few,TRBV4-1,CASSQGSPWEQFF,TGCGCCAGCAGCCAGGGTTCCCCTTGGGAGCAGTTCTTC
TRBJ2-3,TRBD2,few,TRBV20-1,CSASPTSGYTDTQYF,TGCAGTGCTTCCCCGACTAGCGGGTACACAGATACGCAGTATTTT
TRBJ2-7,NA,NA,TRBV7-9,CASSLVSRDYEQYF,TGTGCCAGCAGCTTAGTATCCCGAGACTACGAGCAGTACTTC
TRBJ1-4,TRBD1,NA,TRBV7-2,CASSKGTGATNEKLFF,TGTGCCAGCAGCAAAGGGACAGGGGCAACTAATGAAAAACTGTTTTTT
TRBJ2-3,NA,NA,TRBV2,CASSASGAGSTDTQYF,TGTGCCAGCAGCGCGTCCGGCGCAGGGTCGACAGATACGCAGTATTTT
TRBJ1-1,TRBD1,few,TRBV6-2/TRBV6-3,CASSYSLGQGGTEAFF,TGTGCCAGCAGTTACTCCCTCGGACAGGGCGGGACTGAAGCTTTCTTT
TRBJ1-2,NA,few,TRBV2,CASRVDRSSYGYTF,TGTGCCAGCAGGGTCGACCGGTCCAGCTATGGCTACACCTTC
TRBJ2-7,TRBD1,NA,TRBV6-5,CASSRTGTAYYEQYF,TGTGCCAGCAGTCGCACCGGGACAGCTTACTACGAGCAGTACTTC
TRBJ1-5,TRBD1,few,TRBV2,CASSLRDRSNQPQHF,TGTGCCAGCAGTTTGAGGGACAGGAGCAATCAGCCCCAGCATTTT